This T cell receptor (beta chain) derives from a study of blood T cell repertoires in COVID-19. Overall study: The United States, Italy and Spain supplied acute and convalescent COVID-19 samples.

The CDR3 loop spans 16 amino acids. V gave up 0 bases and J gave up 13 bases; unmatched junction bases: 13. Germline values: CDR1 SGHDT, CDR2 YYEEEE. Measured with immunoSEQ multiplex PCR; TCRdb has only the in-frame clones, and not every one. Of 15,000 to 20,000 clones in the sample, approximately 91% were seen once. This clonotype was obtained from a human donor in a cohort sampled during active COVID-19. This chain joins TRBV5-6 and TRBJ1-4; 9 bases line up with TRBD1. Sequencing input: peripheral blood. CDR3 sequence reads: CASSLAETGGVGRLFF. In nucleotides, the CDR3 is TGTGCCAGCAGCTTGGCCGAAACAGGGGGCGTGGGTCGACTGTTTTTT.